This is a list of T cell receptor beta chains from one sample in a study of cytomegalovirus exposure and HLA in healthy donors. Method: immunoSEQ multiplex PCR; TCRdb's copy keeps in-frame clones and lacks some. The sample table sets out 75,000 to 95,000 clones. The sequencing sample was made of PBMCs. The source of these receptors is a woman aged 60-75 years in good health and CMV-seronegative. The CDR3 runs from the conserved cysteine through the conserved F or W. Each record gives: D gene, V gene, J gene, CDR3 DNA, CDR3 protein. D genes are given only for firm matches.

TRBD2	TRBV10-1	TRBJ2-5	TGCGCCAGCAGTGGCTCGGGGACTAGCGGGAGTAAGACCCAGTACTTC	CASSGSGTSGSKTQYF
NA	TRBV28	TRBJ1-2	TGTGCCAGCAGTCCAGACAGTTCCTGGCAGAACCTGAACTATGGCTACACCTTC	CASSPDSSWQNLNYGYTF
TRBD1	TRBV28	TRBJ1-1	TGTGCCAGCAGTCCAGGGGGCGCGAACACTGAAGCTTTCTTT	CASSPGGANTEAFF
TRBD2	TRBV18	TRBJ2-3	TGTGCCAGCACCATAGCGGGAGGCGACGCAGATACGCAGTATTTT	CASTIAGGDADTQYF
NA	TRBV28	TRBJ1-1	TGTGCCAGTGGAGTAAACACTGAAGCTTTCTTT	CASGVNTEAFF
TRBD2	TRBV18	TRBJ2-5	TGTGCCAGCTCACTATCGGGACTAGCGGACAAAGAGACCCAGTACTTC	CASSLSGLADKETQYF
TRBD1	TRBV6-6	TRBJ2-7	TGTGCCAGCAGTGCTGGGGGGACAGGGGGCTCCTACGAGCAGTACTTC	CASSAGGTGGSYEQYF
TRBD2	TRBV9	TRBJ2-7	TGTGCCAGCAGCGAGTTTAGCGGGAGCTCCTACGAGCAGTACTTC	CASSEFSGSSYEQYF
TRBD1	TRBV6-6	TRBJ2-4	TGTGCCAGCAGTTTCAGCCCGACAGGGTTAAACATTCAGTACTTC	CASSFSPTGLNIQYF
TRBD2	TRBV27	TRBJ2-7	TGTGCCAGCAGTCTAAGGACTAGCGACGCTGGAAGAGGAGGGTACGAGCAGTACTTC	CASSLRTSDAGRGGYEQYF
TRBD1	TRBV5-1	TRBJ1-4	TGCGCCAGCAGCCCAACCAGGGGGGCTCTGGAAAAACTGTTTTTT	CASSPTRGALEKLFF
NA	TRBV6-5	TRBJ2-5	TGTGCCAGCAGTTACTCGTCGGGGGAGGCGAAGACCCAGTACTTC	CASSYSSGEAKTQYF
TRBD1	TRBV28	TRBJ2-7	TGTGCCAGCAGCGAGGACAGGGTGGGCTACGAGCAGTACTTC	CASSEDRVGYEQYF
TRBD1	TRBV28	TRBJ1-4	TGTGCCAGCAGTTCTGGGACAGGAGGGGAAAAACTGTTTTTT	CASSSGTGGEKLFF
TRBD1	TRBV5-1	TRBJ1-2	TGCGCCAGCAGCTTGGCTCTGGACAGGGTTAACTATGGCTACACCTTC	CASSLALDRVNYGYTF
NA	TRBV28	TRBJ2-3	TGTGCCAGCAGTGGGAGGATTGATACGCAGTATTTT	CASSGRIDTQYF
NA	TRBV28	TRBJ2-4	TGTGCCATCACCGGTGGAGGGGCCAAAAACATTCAGTACTTC	CAITGGGAKNIQYF
NA	TRBV11-2	TRBJ2-6	TGTGCCAGCAGCTTATTCAGTGGGGCCAACGTCCTGACTTTC	CASSLFSGANVLTF
TRBD1	TRBV28	TRBJ1-5	TGTGCCAGCAGTAACGGACAGGGCAATCAGCCCCAGCATTTT	CASSNGQGNQPQHF
NA	TRBV15	TRBJ2-3	TGTGCCACCAGCAGAGGGGGCGCGTTGGCAGATACGCAGTATTTT	CATSRGGALADTQYF
TRBD2	TRBV6-5	TRBJ2-7	TGTGCCAGCAGACCAACTAGCGTGTACGAGCAGTACTTC	CASRPTSVYEQYF
NA	TRBV9	TRBJ2-1	TGTGCCAGCAGCGTGGGGGGGCAGTTAAACAATGAGCAGTTCTTC	CASSVGGQLNNEQFF
NA	TRBV28	TRBJ2-7	TGTGCCAGCCAGGCCCTGGCCGAGCAGTACTTC	CASQALAEQYF
TRBD2	TRBV7-2	TRBJ2-1	TGTGCCAGCAGCTTAGTAGCGGGAGGCGGGAATGAGCAGTTCTTC	CASSLVAGGGNEQFF
TRBD1	TRBV15	TRBJ2-7	TGTGCCACCAGCTTAGATGGGCAGGGGGCCGCCTACGAGCAGTACTTC	CATSLDGQGAAYEQYF
TRBD2	TRBV4-2	TRBJ2-7	TGTGCCAGCAGCCAAAAAGCGGGAGGCTCCTACGAGCAGTACTTC	CASSQKAGGSYEQYF
TRBD1	TRBV6-6	TRBJ1-1	TGTGCCAGCAGTAGCCGGGACAGCATGAACACTGAAGCTTTCTTT	CASSSRDSMNTEAFF
NA	TRBV6-4	TRBJ2-7	TGTGCCAGCAGTGCAACGGGAGATGGCGAGCAGTACTTC	CASSATGDGEQYF
NA	TRBV6-5	TRBJ1-5	TGTGCCAGCAGTTACTCTTCGAATCAGCCCCAGCATTTT	CASSYSSNQPQHF
NA	TRBV2	TRBJ2-7	TGTGCCAGCAGCGGGGACTTTTATGAGCAGTACTTC	CASSGDFYEQYF
TRBD2	TRBV19	TRBJ2-3	TGTGCCAGTAGTATGGTTGGCGGGAGAGGAACAGATACGCAGTATTTT	CASSMVGGRGTDTQYF
NA	TRBV7-9	TRBJ1-4	TGTGCCAGCAAGGGAAACAGGGAAGCGACTGAAAAACTGTTTTTT	CASKGNREATEKLFF
NA	TRBV7-9	TRBJ2-3	TGTGCCAGCAGCTTTAGTTGGGAGGATTACACAGGTACGCAGTATTTT	CASSFSWEDYTGTQYF
TRBD2	TRBV5-1	TRBJ2-1	TGCGCCAGCAGCTTGGTGGCGGGAGCCTACAATGAGCAGTTCTTC	CASSLVAGAYNEQFF
TRBD1	TRBV19	TRBJ2-3	TGTGCCAGTAGTTCCGTGGGACAGGAAACGCTATACACGCAGTATTTT	CASSSVGQETLYTQYF
NA	TRBV6-6	TRBJ1-3	TGTGCCAGCAGTCCCCCGACAGGAAACACCATATATTTT	CASSPPTGNTIYF
TRBD2	TRBV4-2	TRBJ2-3	TGTGCCAGCAGCCAAGATTCACTAGCGGGAGGCGCGGATACGCAGTATTTT	CASSQDSLAGGADTQYF
TRBD1	TRBV6-1	TRBJ2-7	TGTGCCAGCTTTTCAGGGGGCGTCCCCTACGAGCAGTACTTC	CASFSGGVPYEQYF
NA	TRBV29-1	TRBJ1-1	TGCAGCGTTGATTCAGGGAACACTGAAGCTTTCTTT	CSVDSGNTEAFF
TRBD1	TRBV9	TRBJ2-1	TGTGCCAGCAGCCCCCGGACAGGCCTCAATGAGCAGTTCTTC	CASSPRTGLNEQFF
TRBD1	TRBV29-1	TRBJ2-7	TGCAGCGTTGACACAGGGGGCTTCCACGAGCAGTACTTC	CSVDTGGFHEQYF
NA	TRBV2	TRBJ2-2	TGTGCCAGCAGGGCGGGGGCGGCCGGGGAGCTGTTTTTT	CASRAGAAGELFF
TRBD1	TRBV5-1	TRBJ2-1	TGCGCCAGCAGCATATCCGGGACAGGAGCCTACAATGAGCAGTTCTTC	CASSISGTGAYNEQFF
TRBD2	TRBV18	TRBJ2-7	TGTGCCAGCTCACCAAATGCGGGGGTAGGCTACGAGCAGTACTTC	CASSPNAGVGYEQYF
NA	TRBV29-1	TRBJ2-7	TGCAGCGTTGAAGACACCTACGAGCAGTACTTC	CSVEDTYEQYF
TRBD1	TRBV7-9	TRBJ2-6	TGTGCCAGCAGCCTACCGGGACAGGCGAGCTCTGGGGCCAACGTCCTGACTTTC	CASSLPGQASSGANVLTF
NA	TRBV28	TRBJ1-2	TGTGCCAGCAGTTTACATCGCGACTATGGCTACACCTTC	CASSLHRDYGYTF
NA	TRBV18	TRBJ2-3	TGTGCCAGCTCCTCCGGTATTAATGCAGATACGCAGTATTTT	CASSSGINADTQYF
NA	TRBV18	TRBJ1-2	TGTGCCAGCTCACCACAGGGGGAAAACTATGGCTACACCTTC	CASSPQGENYGYTF
TRBD1	TRBV19	TRBJ2-5	TGTGCCAGTAGTGGCAAAGACAGGGGGTGGGAGACCCAGTACTTC	CASSGKDRGWETQYF
NA	TRBV27	TRBJ2-7	TGTGCCAGCAGTTTCTTCGGGAGAGGTTCCTACGAGCAGTACTTC	CASSFFGRGSYEQYF
TRBD2	TRBV19	TRBJ2-1	TGTGCCAGTAAGAACGGGAGGGCCTACAATGAGCAGTTCTTC	CASKNGRAYNEQFF
TRBD2	TRBV7-6	TRBJ2-1	TGTGCCAGCAGCTTAGATTCTAGCGGGAACAATGAGCAGTTCTTC	CASSLDSSGNNEQFF
NA	TRBV28	TRBJ1-5	TGTGCCAGCAGGGCGGCGTATAGCAATCAGCCCCAGCATTTT	CASRAAYSNQPQHF
NA	TRBV7-9	TRBJ1-1	TGTGCCAGCAGCGAACAGGAGAACACTGAAGCTTTCTTT	CASSEQENTEAFF